The 30 T cell receptor beta chains presented below share a single source sample, sequenced in a study of graft-versus-host responses after intestinal transplantation. The antigens of these receptors remain unknown. TCRdb's copy holds only in-frame clones and misses some; the assay was immunoSEQ multiplex PCR. The sample gives over 100,000 clones, around 93% of which show up once; over 0.1% is in the top ten. Source: unstimulated CD4+ T cells sorted from spleen or lymph node cells, taken before intestinal transplant. The origin of the receptors is a human donor who received an intestinal transplant.

The V gene is TRBV11-2, the J gene TRBJ1-2; the match to TRBD1 covers 7 bases. The junction had 4 bases not matched to a gene; V was cut back by 5 bases and J by 1 base. Looked up from germline, CDR1 is SGHAT and CDR2 is FQNNGV. The CDR3 contains 14 residues. The CDR3 DNA follows: TGTGCCAGCAGCCAGGGGGTTCTTAACTATGGCTACACCTTC. Amino acid sequence: CASSQGVLNYGYTF.

The CDR3 reads CASRLQGLVGNEQFF. CDR3 nucleotides: TGTGCCAGCAGGTTACAGGGGTTGGTGGGCAATGAGCAGTTCTTC. This sequence joins TRBV5-8 and TRBJ2-1; 7 nucleotides agree with TRBD1. Germline V gives CDR1 SGHTS, CDR2 YDEGEE. The CDR3 length is 15 residues. Trimming at V came to 5 bases and at J to 6 bases, leaving 11 bases not matched to a gene.

The chain links TRBV10-2 to TRBJ2-1; D is uncertain. CDR3 length: 16 amino acids. Trimming cost V 3 bases and J 3 bases, with 15 bases left between them. Germline V gene lookup returns CDR1 WSHSY and CDR2 SAAADI. CDR3 loop: CASSDTSIFIYNEQFF. DNA for the CDR3: TGCGCCAGCAGTGACACTTCAATCTTCATCTACAATGAGCAGTTCTTC.

The CDR3 sequence: CASTDLGHTDQPQHF. CDR3 nucleotide sequence: TGTGCCAGCACAGATTTGGGACACACTGATCAGCCCCAGCATTTT. The rearrangement joins TRBV19 to TRBJ1-5; weak D call: TRBD1 (6 bases). This CDR3 region has 15 residues. Germline V gene lookup returns CDR1 LNHDA and CDR2 SQIVND (reference sequence). Deletions cut 9 bases from V and 5 bases from J, with 20 bases between.

V and J are TRBV19 and TRBJ2-2; tentatively, D is TRBD1 or TRBD2 (5 bases each). The germline V gene encodes CDR1 LNHDA and CDR2 SQIVND (reference sequence). The CDR3 runs 14 residues. The V gene lost 5 bases and the J gene lost 6 bases, with 13 bases spanning the gap. This CDR3 reads CASSDLGTPGELFF. CDR3 in DNA: TGTGCCAGTAGTGACCTCGGGACGCCCGGGGAGCTGTTTTTT.

The rearrangement joins TRBV4-1 to TRBJ2-1; 9 bases fit TRBD2. J lost 3 bases, V lost 3 bases, and 15 bases had no gene match. The CDR3 loop spans 19 amino acids. Germline loops: CDR1 MGHRA, CDR2 YSYEKL. The CDR3 DNA reads TGCGCCAGCAGCCACGATCCCCGTAGTCTAGCGGGAAACTACAATGAGCAGTTCTTC. Amino acid sequence: CASSHDPRSLAGNYNEQFF.

J is TRBJ2-1 and V is TRBV4-1; maybe TRBD2 (6 bases). This CDR3 has 15 residues. With 1 base removed from V and 7 bases from J, the gap between germline ends came to 14 bases. Looked up from germline, CDR1 is MGHRA and CDR2 is YSYEKL. The CDR3 DNA reads TGCGCCAGCAGCCAAGTGGGGCCCCTAGCGAATGAGCAGTTCTTC. This gives the protein CASSQVGPLANEQFF.

V is TRBV5-1 and J is TRBJ1-4, with no clear D. Germline CDR1 SGHRS, CDR2 YFSETQ. The CDR3 covers 13 residues. The V gene lost 6 bases and the J gene lost 7 bases, with 13 bases spanning the gap. Written as DNA, the CDR3 is TGCGCCAGCAAGGCAGACGGAAGTGAAAAACTGTTTTTT. This gives the protein CASKADGSEKLFF.

The chain couples TRBV5-4 to TRBJ2-5; 9 positions agree with TRBD2. The CDR3 sequence is 18 residues long. V shed 0 bases and J 3 bases; nucleotides not matched to a gene: 12. Per germline, CDR1 SGHNT and CDR2 YYREEE (reference sequence). CDR3: CASSLAGGSGRSEETQYF. CDR3 coding DNA: TGTGCCAGCAGCTTGGCCGGGGGTAGCGGGAGAAGTGAAGAGACCCAGTACTTC.

This chain uses TRBV29-1 with TRBJ1-4; D is unresolved. The CDR3 spans 11 residues. Germline V gives CDR1 SQVTM, CDR2 ANQGSEA. Trimming removed 4 bases at V and 7 bases at J, with 7 bases between. The chain's CDR3 is CSVGAAEKLFF. DNA of the CDR3: TGCAGCGTTGGGGCGGCTGAAAAACTGTTTTTT.

The J gene is TRBJ2-7, the V gene TRBV28; possibly TRBD2 for D (5 bases). The CDR3 spans 12 residues. With 8 bases removed from V and 0 bases from J, the gap between germline ends came to 8 bases. Per germline, CDR1 MDHEN and CDR2 SYDVKM. For the CDR3, the DNA is TGTGCCAGCGGGGAGTCCTCCTACGAGCAGTACTTC. This encodes CASGESSYEQYF.

The chain uses TRBV30 and TRBJ1-2; D remains unclear. The CDR3 covers 13 residues. Germline lookup yields CDR1 GTSNPN and CDR2 SVGIG (reference sequence). V lost 2 bases, J lost 4 bases, and 11 bases lay in between. For the CDR3, the DNA is TGTGCCTGGAGTAATGGCCCCTTCTATGGCTACACCTTC. Protein: CAWSNGPFYGYTF.

The J gene is TRBJ1-3, the V gene TRBV6-1; D is uncertain. CDR3 length equals 14 residues. Germline lookup yields CDR1 MNHNS and CDR2 SASEGT. Between the trimmed V and J ends, which lost 4 bases and 0 bases, there was a span of 7 bases. CDR3: CASSVTHSGNTIYF. The CDR3, as DNA: TGTGCCAGCAGTGTAACACACTCTGGAAACACCATATATTTT.

V and J are TRBV19 and TRBJ1-2; D is ambiguous. CDR1 and CDR2 (germline): LNHDA, SQIVND (reference sequence). There are 13 residues in the CDR3. V lost 7 bases to trimming and J lost 6 bases, with 15 bases between them. CDR3 DNA: TGTGCCAGTATACGCCGTTTTGGGGATGGCTACACCTTC. Its translation: CASIRRFGDGYTF.

In its sample, this clone was seen once. V gene TRBV4-2 combines with J gene TRBJ1-2; 10 nucleotides line up with TRBD1. Per germline, CDR1 LGHNA and CDR2 YNFKEQ. Losses at the gene ends were 5 bases for V and 8 bases for J; bases not matched to a gene: 8. The CDR3 runs to 14 residues. This CDR3 reads CASSSPDRGNGYTF. The CDR3 bases are TGTGCCAGCAGCTCTCCGGACAGGGGGAACGGCTACACCTTC.

This clone was seen a handful of times. This chain links TRBV6-4 with TRBJ2-7; TRBD2 might be the D (5 bases). The ends were cut back, 3 bases at V and 1 base at J, with 13 bases in the middle. The CDR3 length is 15 residues. Germline V CDR1 and CDR2: MRHNA, SNTAGT. The CDR3 sequence: CASSEFHGGSYEQYF. DNA of the CDR3: TGTGCCAGCAGTGAATTCCACGGAGGATCCTACGAGCAGTACTTC.

The chain is built from TRBV27 and TRBJ2-7, with 8 bases fitting TRBD2. The J segment lost 4 bases and the V segment lost 3 bases, leaving 11 bases of the junction unmatched. The germline gives CDR1 MNHEY, CDR2 SMNVEV (reference sequence). CDR3 length equals 16 residues. The CDR3 DNA reads TGTGCCAGCAGTTTTTCAGCGGGAGTTGTTGCTTACGAGCAGTACTTC. It encodes CASSFSAGVVAYEQYF.

The chain uses TRBV7-3 and TRBJ2-3; possibly TRBD2 for D (5 bases). Trimming took off 0 bases at V and 2 bases at J, with 9 bases between the two ends. The CDR3 length is 15 residues. Germline V gene sequence: CDR1 SGHTA, CDR2 FQGTGA. Here the CDR3 DNA reads TGTGCCAGCAGCTTAACCCCACTAGTCACAGATACGCAGTATTTT. This gives the protein CASSLTPLVTDTQYF.

This rearrangement joins TRBV10-2 to TRBJ2-3; 9 bases align to TRBD1. CDR3 length: 15 amino acids. The germline CDR1 and CDR2 sequences are WSHSY and SAAADI. Trimming took 10 bases from V and 5 from J; bases not matched to a gene: 13. The CDR3 nucleotides read TGCGCCACCGCAATACAGGGGGCGCAGGGAGATACGCAGTATTTT. This codes for CATAIQGAQGDTQYF.

This clone was recorded once. This rearrangement joins TRBV7-2 to TRBJ2-7; 9 bases align to TRBD2. Germline-derived CDR1 and CDR2 are SGHTA and FQGNSA. The CDR3 is made up of 17 amino acids. The V segment lost 1 base and the J segment 7 bases; nucleotides outside the gene matches: 14. The CDR3 bases are TGTGCCAGCAGCTTAGATGGGTTAGCGGGAGAATCTTGGGAGCAGTACTTC. Translating it yields CASSLDGLAGESWEQYF.

The chain joins TRBV25-1 to TRBJ2-2; TRBD1 matches 8 bases. CDR3 length equals 16 residues. Trimming took 1 base from V and 13 from J; bases not matched to a gene: 14. CDR1 MGHDK and CDR2 SYGVNS come from the germline V gene. The CDR3 protein is CASSEWGQVGPGALFF. CDR3 DNA: TGTGCCAGCAGTGAATGGGGACAGGTTGGTCCGGGTGCGCTGTTTTTT. Filled out from reference TRBV25-1 and TRBJ2-2, the complete variable domain reads EADIYQTPRYLVIGTGKKITLECSQTMGHDKMYWYQQDPGMELHLIHYSYGVNSTEKGDLSSESTVSRIRTEHFPLTLESARPSHTSQYLCASSEWGQVGPGALFFGEGSRLTVL.

The rearrangement links TRBV19 to TRBJ1-1; maybe TRBD1 (6 bases). The CDR3 is 13 residues long. V was clipped by 4 bases and J by 3 bases, with 9 bases between them. The germline V gene encodes CDR1 LNHDA and CDR2 SQIVND (reference sequence). This CDR3 is CASSKQGYTEAFF. The CDR3, as DNA: TGTGCCAGTAGTAAGCAGGGGTACACTGAAGCTTTCTTT.

This clone came up once. J is TRBJ1-5 and V is TRBV7-8, with no clear D. The CDR3 runs 15 residues. Germline lookup yields CDR1 SGHVS and CDR2 FQNEAQ. V shed 0 bases and J shed 5 bases, with 11 bases lying between them. CDR3 sequence: CASSLARGRDQPQHF. DNA for the CDR3: TGTGCCAGCAGCTTAGCCCGTGGGAGGGATCAGCCCCAGCATTTT.

Only one count was recorded for this clone. V gene TRBV30 combines with J gene TRBJ2-2, with D possibly matching TRBD2 (5 bases). This CDR3 is built from 16 residues. The V end was cut by 0 bases, the J end by 6 bases, with 17 bases between. Germline assignment: CDR1 GTSNPN and CDR2 SVGIG (reference sequence). CDR3 bases: TGTGCCTGGAGTGTCGGGCGGGCCCCCTGGGCCGGGGAGCTGTTTTTT. Its protein is CAWSVGRAPWAGELFF.

The V call is TRBV4-1, the J call TRBJ2-3; 12 nucleotides match TRBD2. From germline, CDR1 is MGHRA and CDR2 YSYEKL. V was pared by 3 bases and J by 4 bases, with 2 bases of the junction left unmatched. This CDR3 region has 15 residues. In DNA form, the CDR3 reads TGCGCCAGCAGCCAGGGACTAGCGGGCGCAGATACGCAGTATTTT. It encodes CASSQGLAGADTQYF.

This sequence joins TRBV28 and TRBJ1-1, with a weak D call TRBD1 (6 bases). Trimming took off 8 bases at V and 5 bases at J, with 9 bases between the two ends. The CDR3 sequence is 11 residues long. Germline-derived CDR1 and CDR2 are MDHEN and SYDVKM. The CDR3 DNA is TGTGCCAGCCACAGGGAGACTGAAGCTTTCTTT. Residues: CASHRETEAFF.

The V and J genes are TRBV6-6 and TRBJ1-2; D possibly corresponds to TRBD1 (6 bases). V was clipped by 2 bases and J by 0 bases, with 13 bases between them. CDR1 is MNHNY and CDR2 is SVGAGI in the germline V gene (reference sequence). There are 16 residues in the CDR3. The CDR3 nucleotides read TGTGCCAGCAGTTACGGTACAGGGCCCACTAACTATGGCTACACCTTC. Encoded protein: CASSYGTGPTNYGYTF.

The chain uses TRBV25-1 and TRBJ1-5, with D possibly being TRBD1 (5 bases). Per germline, CDR1 MGHDK and CDR2 SYGVNS. CDR3 length: 12 residues. V was cut by 5 bases and J by 4 bases, with 6 bases left in between. The CDR3 spells CASSRGNQPQHF. The CDR3 bases are TGTGCCAGCAGTAGGGGTAATCAGCCCCAGCATTTT.

J is TRBJ2-1 and V is TRBV5-4, with 9 bases lining up with TRBD1. The CDR3 runs 15 residues. The ends lost 3 bases at V and 2 bases at J; junction bases unmatched: 3. Germline loops: CDR1 SGHNT, CDR2 YYREEE (reference sequence). This CDR3 reads CASSSTGGPYNEQFF. The CDR3 nucleotides are TGTGCCAGCAGCTCGACAGGGGGACCCTACAATGAGCAGTTCTTC.

The chain couples TRBV19 to TRBJ2-5; TRBD1 matches 9 bases. CDR3 length: 15 amino acids. Germline-derived CDR1 and CDR2 are LNHDA and SQIVND (reference sequence). J was trimmed by 4 bases and V by 6 bases; bases with no gene match: 9. Here the CDR3 reads CASRYGQGPGETQYF. The CDR3 DNA sequence: TGTGCCAGTAGATATGGACAGGGGCCCGGAGAGACCCAGTACTTC.